The source of this TCR beta chain is a study of control samples from healthy donors and cancer patients. The assay was immunoSEQ multiplex PCR, and TCRdb's table has in-frame clones only and misses some. The table includes about 140,000 clones, about 89% detected once. Material: blood. The receptor comes from a man aged 18 to 29 in good health.

This chain's CDR3 is CASSRSYEQYF. The CDR3 DNA follows: TGCGCCAGCAGCCGCTCCTACGAGCAGTACTTC. The V gene is TRBV10-2, the J gene TRBJ2-7; unclear D gene. V was shortened by 6 bases and J by 0 bases, with 3 bases between the two germline ends. Germline V gene lookup returns CDR1 WSHSY and CDR2 SAAADI. The CDR3 runs to 11 residues.